This T cell receptor (beta chain) was sequenced in a study of T cell repertoires in cytomegalovirus infection. Turning to the study itself: The public TCR beta signatures pointed to both CMV infection and matching HLA type. General observations from the study: CMV carriers having the relevant HLA were flagged by cumulative public TCR beta family frequency. CMV-specific TCR beta clonotypes restricted by HLA-C were the ones dominating the ex vivo response.

This clonotype was counted ten times or more. Its antigen is undetermined. J gave up 6 bases and V 3 bases, and 12 bases lay outside the gene matches. CDR1 is SEHNR and CDR2 is FQNEAQ in the germline V gene (reference sequence). The CDR3 contains 18 residues. From the reads, TCRdb called clonotypes with MiXCR, one entry per CDR3 protein. This sample carries about 360,000 distinct CDR3 sequences, less than 20% of them seen once, and the ten largest clones take around 10%. The J gene is TRBJ2-5, the V gene TRBV7-9; 14 positions agree with TRBD2. This sequence was found in a human donor in good health (CMV status not recorded). Some clones in this sample may be carry-over from other donors' samples. Sequencing was carried out using PBMCs. CDR3 sequence reads: CASSFPTSGGAVGKTQYF. Written as DNA, the CDR3 is TGTGCCAGCAGCTTCCCGACTAGCGGGGGGGCCGTTGGAAAGACCCAGTACTTC.